This TCR beta chain was observed in a study of blood T cell repertoires in COVID-19. At the level of the study: Acute and convalescent COVID-19 specimens originated in the United States, Italy and Spain. PBMCs, B-cell-depleted T cells, or T cells were the source of the cDNA or gDNA that made up the material.

Original processing notes: Estimates of nucleated cell counts were drawn from the amplification of reference gene primers. Produced via immunoSEQ multiplex PCR; TCRdb's table is partial and in-frame only. The V and J calls and the clone size are those of that table, but D and trimming were determined from the DNA. In the table there are some 220,000 clones, approximately 84% of which are singletons. Sequenced: peripheral blood. This TCR came from a man aged 45-65 years with acute or convalescent COVID-19.

The DNA of the CDR3 is TGTGCCTGGAGTGGAGGATTCAATCAGCCCCAGCATTTT. Residues: CAWSGGFNQPQHF. V usage is TRBV30 and J usage is TRBJ1-5; D gene unclear. The germline CDR1 and CDR2 sequences are GTSNPN and SVGIG (reference sequence). The CDR3 sequence is 13 residues long. The V and J ends lost 1 base and 3 bases respectively, with 7 bases between them.